This T cell receptor beta chain was observed in a study of blood T cell repertoires in COVID-19 (dated by TCRdb to 2020 to 2022). With respect to the entire study: Samples covering the acute and convalescent phases of COVID-19 were provided by collaborators in the United States, Italy and Spain. The material from the prospective study consisted of cDNA or gDNA derived from T cells, B-cell-depleted T cells, or PBMCs. Deeply sampled blood TCRbeta repertoires from subjects exposed to, actively infected with, or recovered from COVID-19 were included in the dataset. The repertoires were released in a freely available public database intended as a resource for research on the immune response to SARS-CoV-2. The samples were drawn from two sources: the first 160 participants of the ongoing ImmuneRACE study, and over 950 subjects contributed by 6 global collaborators. Sample metadata almost always included a de-identified subject ID, COVID-19 status, age in years and sex. Where available, HLA class I and class II types were taken from metadata supplied by the sample provider and were not determined by assay-based typing. What the work shows at the level of the full study, not this receptor alone: How much clinical and demographic metadata was included differed by source and by participant, and the metadata was provided uncurated.

The germline V gene encodes CDR1 SNHLY and CDR2 FYNNEI. V lost 3 bases and J lost 4 bases; the stretch between them is 12 bases long. The CDR3 contains 15 residues, cysteine and phenylalanine counted. CDR3 DNA only is kept here, 45 bases in frame from base 1. Whole blood was collected in K2EDTA tubes by collaborating institutions according to the institutions' own protocols. For TCRbeta analysis, collaborators shipped samples in one of three forms: frozen whole blood, isolated PBMCs, or DNA extracted from either of those sample types. The immunoSEQ Assay, a bias-controlled multiplex PCR, was used to amplify TCRbeta CDR3 regions from genomic DNA. On the study's bioinformatics: Nucleated cell counts per sample were estimated from amplification of reference gene primers within the assay. To quantify the absolute abundance of each unique TCRbeta CDR3 rearrangement, sequence reads were collapsed and filtered. For each sample, productive Simpson clonality was calculated as the square root of Simpson's diversity index across productive rearrangements. Held by TCRdb, this immuneACCESS table contains in-frame sequences only and omits some clones. Under half of the omission traces to an unresolved V gene where checked; the cause of the rest is unknown. V and J calls and clone size are copied from that table; D and trimming were computed from the DNA. The sample has about 150,000 clones on record, roughly 84% of them singletons. The biggest ten clones account for roughly 4.4% of the sample.

Note on this clone: The clone's antigen remains unknown. Base-call qualities are not available, and no considerably larger clone is one nucleotide away.

Sample: peripheral blood. The TCR sequence derives from a human donor in a cohort sampled during active COVID-19. The V and J segments used are TRBV2 and TRBJ1-4, with TRBD1 tentatively as D gene (5 bases match). The CDR3 amino acid sequence is: CASSEVGRGNEKLFF. The DNA is as follows: TGTGCCAGCAGTGAGGTCGGGAGGGGTAATGAAAAACTGTTTTTT.